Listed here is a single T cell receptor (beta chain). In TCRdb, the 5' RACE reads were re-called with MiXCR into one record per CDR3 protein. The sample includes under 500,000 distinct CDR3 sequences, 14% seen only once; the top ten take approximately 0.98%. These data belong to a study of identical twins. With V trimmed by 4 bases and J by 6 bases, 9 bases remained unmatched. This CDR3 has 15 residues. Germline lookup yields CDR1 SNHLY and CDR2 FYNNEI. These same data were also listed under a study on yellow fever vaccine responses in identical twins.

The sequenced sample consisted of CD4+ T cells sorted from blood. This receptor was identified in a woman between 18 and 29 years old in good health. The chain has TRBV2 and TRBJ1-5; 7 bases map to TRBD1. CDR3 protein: CASSGGTRGIQPQHF. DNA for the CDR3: TGTGCCAGCAGTGGCGGTACCAGGGGGATTCAGCCCCAGCATTTT. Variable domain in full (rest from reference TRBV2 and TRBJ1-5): EPEVTQTPSHQVTQMGQEVILRCVPISNHLYFYWYRQILGQKVEFLVSFYNNEISEKSEIFDDQFSVERPDGSNFTLKIRSTKLEDSAMYFCASSGGTRGIQPQHFGDGTRLSIL.